Detailed here is one T cell receptor beta chain. Its antigen is undetermined. The junction differs from germline at one of its ends, possibly a read error. The data derive from a study of response to subunit inactivated influenza vaccine. Germline lookup yields CDR1 SQVTM and CDR2 ANQGSEA. The CDR3 contains 13 residues. The study, taken as a whole, reports: It was the authors' suggestion that each seasonal influenza vaccination recruits few new T cells.

TCRdb reanalysed the RT-PCR reads using MiXCR and keeps one entry per CDR3 protein. The sample carries about 160,000 distinct CDR3 sequences, approximately 11% recorded once. J is TRBJ2-3 and V is TRBV29-1; perhaps TRBD2 as D (6 bases). Sequenced here: non-naive T cells sorted from PBMCs, sampled around seven weeks after vaccination. The origin of this receptor is a man aged 50 or older who received an inactivated influenza vaccine. CDR3 amino acids: CSVEWVGRESVNF. The CDR3 region has the DNA TGCAGCGTTGAGTGGGTGGGGCGGGAATCGGTTAATTTT.